These T cell receptor beta chains were read from a single sample in a study of OX40 agonist ivuxolimab in advanced cancers. Using immunoSEQ multiplex PCR, the repertoire was profiled, and TCRdb retains in-frame clones only, with some absent. This table holds 70,000 or so clones, about 89% found once. This sample comprised CD4+ or CD8+ T cells sorted from blood, obtained in a trial of the OX40 agonist ivuxolimab. The receptors here all came from an adult with an advanced solid tumor such as melanoma, head and neck, liver or kidney cancer. CDR3s include the opening cysteine and the closing phenylalanine or tryptophan. The D gene is left open where the match is weak. Only part of the rows carry a size: once, few, many, or a class if the clone is expanded.

>TRBJ1-1|NA|TRBV18|TRBD1
CASSPGTGAVTEAFF
TGTGCCAGCTCCCCGGGGACAGGGGCGGTCACTGAAGCTTTCTTT
>TRBJ1-5|NA|TRBV4-1|NA
CASSPRIPGASNQPQHF
TGCGCCAGCAGCCCCCGAATTCCGGGGGCGAGCAATCAGCCCCAGCATTTT
>TRBJ1-4|NA|TRBV5-1|NA
CASSSYANEKLFF
TGCGCCAGCAGCTCTTACGCTAATGAAAAACTGTTTTTT
>TRBJ1-1|NA|TRBV18|NA
CASSPRGNTEAFF
TGTGCCAGCTCACCACGGGGGAACACTGAAGCTTTCTTT
>TRBJ1-5|few|TRBV6-1|NA
CASSEGQAGNQPQHF
TGTGCCAGCAGTGAGGGGCAGGCCGGCAATCAGCCCCAGCATTTT
>TRBJ2-3|NA|TRBV5-1|NA
CASSPVYTDTQYF
TGCGCCAGCAGCCCGGTATACACAGATACGCAGTATTTT
>TRBJ2-5|NA|TRBV18|NA
CASSPGVSETQYF
TGTGCCAGCTCGCCGGGGGTGTCGGAGACCCAGTACTTC
>TRBJ2-5|NA|TRBV21-1|NA
CASSKYTSSGTEETQYF
TGTGCCAGCAGCAAATATACTTCCTCGGGGACTGAAGAGACCCAGTACTTC
>TRBJ2-1|NA|TRBV7-3|NA
CASSLAEPYNEQFF
TGTGCCAGCAGCTTAGCGGAGCCCTACAATGAGCAGTTCTTC
>TRBJ1-1|NA|TRBV7-2|NA
CASSLARGNTEAFF
TGTGCCAGCAGCTTAGCTAGGGGGAACACTGAAGCTTTCTTT
>TRBJ1-5|NA|TRBV27|NA
CASSPRSRTDLIQPQHF
TGTGCCAGCAGTCCCCGCTCCAGGACAGATCTCATCCAGCCCCAGCATTTT